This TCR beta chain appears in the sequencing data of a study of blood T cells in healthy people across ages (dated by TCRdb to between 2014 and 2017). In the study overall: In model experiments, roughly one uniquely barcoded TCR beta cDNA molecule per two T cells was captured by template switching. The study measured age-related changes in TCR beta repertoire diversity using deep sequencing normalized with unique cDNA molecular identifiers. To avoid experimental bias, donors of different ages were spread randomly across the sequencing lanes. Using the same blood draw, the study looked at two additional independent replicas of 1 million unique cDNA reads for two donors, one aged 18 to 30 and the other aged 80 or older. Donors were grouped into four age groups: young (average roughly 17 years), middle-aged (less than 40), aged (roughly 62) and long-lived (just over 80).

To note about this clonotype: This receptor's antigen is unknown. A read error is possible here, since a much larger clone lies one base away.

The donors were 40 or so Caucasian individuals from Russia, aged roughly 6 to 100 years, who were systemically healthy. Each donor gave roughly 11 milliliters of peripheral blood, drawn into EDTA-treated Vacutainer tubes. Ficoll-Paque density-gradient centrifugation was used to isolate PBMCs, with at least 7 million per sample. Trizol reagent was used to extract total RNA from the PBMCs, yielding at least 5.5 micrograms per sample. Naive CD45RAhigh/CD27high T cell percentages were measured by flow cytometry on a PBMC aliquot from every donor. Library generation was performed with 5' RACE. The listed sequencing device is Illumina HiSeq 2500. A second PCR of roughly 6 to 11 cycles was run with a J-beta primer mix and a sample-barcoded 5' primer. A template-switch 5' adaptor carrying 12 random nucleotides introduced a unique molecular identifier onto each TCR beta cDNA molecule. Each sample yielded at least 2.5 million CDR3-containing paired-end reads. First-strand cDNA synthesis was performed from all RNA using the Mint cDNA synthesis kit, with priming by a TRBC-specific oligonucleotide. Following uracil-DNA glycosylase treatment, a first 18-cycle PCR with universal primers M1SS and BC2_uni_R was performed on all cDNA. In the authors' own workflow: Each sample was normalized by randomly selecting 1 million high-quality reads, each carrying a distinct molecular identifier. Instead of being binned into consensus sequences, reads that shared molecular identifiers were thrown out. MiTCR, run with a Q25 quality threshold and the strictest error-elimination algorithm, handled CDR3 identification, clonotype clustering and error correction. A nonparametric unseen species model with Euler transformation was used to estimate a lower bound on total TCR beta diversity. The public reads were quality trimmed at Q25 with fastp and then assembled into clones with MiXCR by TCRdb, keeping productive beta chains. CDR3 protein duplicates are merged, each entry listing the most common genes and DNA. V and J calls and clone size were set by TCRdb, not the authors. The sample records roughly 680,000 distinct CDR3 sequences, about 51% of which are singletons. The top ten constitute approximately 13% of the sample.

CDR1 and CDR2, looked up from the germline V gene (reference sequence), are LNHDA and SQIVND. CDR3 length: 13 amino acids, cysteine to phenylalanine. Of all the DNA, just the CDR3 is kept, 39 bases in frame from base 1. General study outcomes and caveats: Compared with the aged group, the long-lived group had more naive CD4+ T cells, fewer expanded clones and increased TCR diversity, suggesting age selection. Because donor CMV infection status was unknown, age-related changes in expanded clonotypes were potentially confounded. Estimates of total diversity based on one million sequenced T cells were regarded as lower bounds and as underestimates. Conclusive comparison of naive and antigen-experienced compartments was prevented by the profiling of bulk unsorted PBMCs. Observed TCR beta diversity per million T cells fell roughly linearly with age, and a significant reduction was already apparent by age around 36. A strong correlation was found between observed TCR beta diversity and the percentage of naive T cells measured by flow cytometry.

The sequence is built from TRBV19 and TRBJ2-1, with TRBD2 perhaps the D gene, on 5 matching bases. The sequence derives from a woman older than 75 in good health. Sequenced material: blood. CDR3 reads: CASRDPGVARVLF. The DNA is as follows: TGTGCCAGTAGAGATCCTGGGGTAGCGCGAGTGTTATTC.